The 30 T cell receptor beta chains reported below all come from one sample, sequenced in a study of blood T cell repertoires in COVID-19. The assay was immunoSEQ multiplex PCR, and TCRdb's table has in-frame clones only and misses some. Seen here are around 700,000 clones, about nine tenths observed once, and the top ten hold about 0.26%. The sequencing input was peripheral blood. The receptor source for this set is a woman aged 18-35 years with acute or convalescent COVID-19.

The V gene is TRBV5-6, the J gene TRBJ1-2; D unresolved. The CDR3 is made up of 12 amino acids. Trimming cost V 3 bases and J 8 bases, with 11 bases left between them. Germline V CDR1 and CDR2: SGHDT, YYEEEE. DNA for the CDR3: TGTGCCAGCAGCTGGCCCGGGGAAGGCTACACCTTC. Its translation: CASSWPGEGYTF.

This chain uses TRBV12-3 or TRBV12-4 with TRBJ1-5; the D gene is possibly TRBD1 (6 bases). CDR3 length: 13 amino acids. Between the trimmed V and J ends, which lost 6 bases and 7 bases, there was a span of 13 bases. The CDR3 nucleotides are TGTGCCAGCAGCCACAGGGAGGGGCAGCCCCAGCATTTT. Amino acids: CASSHREGQPQHF.

The chain couples TRBV6-5 to TRBJ1-1; TRBD1 matches at 9 bases. Germline trimming cut 10 bases from V and 2 bases from J; bases unmatched to any gene: 5. This CDR3 region has 13 residues. The germline gives CDR1 MNHEY, CDR2 SVGAGI. The CDR3 sequence: CATLGQGNTEAFF. The CDR3 DNA follows: TGTGCCACCTTGGGACAGGGAAACACTGAAGCTTTCTTT.

The J gene is TRBJ2-3, the V gene TRBV18, with a possible D match to TRBD2 (5 bases). V was cut by 4 bases and J by 4 bases, with 15 bases left in between. The CDR3 contains 15 residues. Germline CDR1 reads KGHSH; CDR2 reads LQKENI. CDR3 region: CASSLPITGADTQYF. CDR3 DNA sequence: TGTGCCAGCTCACTGCCGATCACCGGGGCAGATACGCAGTATTTT.

This rearrangement joins TRBV29-1 to TRBJ1-2; the D gene is possibly TRBD1 (6 bases). V lost 2 bases and J 2 bases, leaving 12 bases between the germline ends. Germline CDR1 reads SQVTM; CDR2 reads ANQGSEA. The CDR3 has 14 residues. CDR3 sequence: CSVEQGSSNYGYTF. Here the CDR3 DNA reads TGCAGCGTTGAACAGGGGTCATCCAACTATGGCTACACCTTC.

The V and J genes are TRBV21-1 and TRBJ1-6. TRBV21-1 is a pseudogene segment. The CDR3 has 17 residues. The CDR3 bases are TGTGCCAGCAGCAAAGAGGTGAGGGCAGAAGATAATTCACCCCTCCACTTT. This gives the protein CASSKEVRAEDNSPLHF.

CDR3 nucleotides: TGCGCCAGCAGCCACAAATTCCCGGACTTGGTCGGGGAGCTGTTTTTT. Its translation is CASSHKFPDLVGELFF. The chain carries TRBV4-3 and TRBJ2-2, with D tentatively TRBD2 (5 bases). V gave up 3 bases and J gave up 7 bases, with 18 bases separating them. There are 16 residues in the CDR3. CDR1 is LGHNA, CDR2 YSLEER, per germline.

The genes are TRBV2 and TRBJ2-7, with D perhaps matching TRBD2 (7 bases). This CDR3 is built from 16 residues. V lost 7 bases and J 0 bases, leaving 19 bases between the germline ends. Germline lookup yields CDR1 SNHLY and CDR2 FYNNEI. DNA of the CDR3: TGTGCCAGCACCGCTCGGCGGGGGCCTTCCTCCTACGAGCAGTACTTC. Encoded protein: CASTARRGPSSYEQYF.

V gene TRBV6-4 combines with J gene TRBJ1-2, with a weak D call TRBD1 (5 bases). CDR3 length: 10 residues. Trimming shortened V by 9 bases and J by 8 bases, and 10 bases separated the two germline ends. Germline V gene data show CDR1 as MRHNA and CDR2 as SNTAGT. The CDR3 coding sequence is TGTGCCAGTGGGGCATTCGGCTACACCTTC. Its translation is CASGAFGYTF.

V is TRBV28 and J is TRBJ2-6, with unresolved D. This CDR3 has 13 amino acids. Between the trimmed V and J ends, which lost 6 bases and 3 bases, there was a span of 6 bases. Germline V gene lookup returns CDR1 MDHEN and CDR2 SYDVKM. CDR3 loop: CASRLSGANVLTF. The CDR3 DNA is TGTGCCAGCAGACTTAGTGGGGCCAACGTCCTGACTTTC.

The rearrangement uses TRBV5-6 and TRBJ1-6, with D possibly TRBD1 on 5 matching bases. V dropped 4 bases and J dropped 8 bases, with 13 bases sitting between them. Looked up from germline, CDR1 is SGHDT and CDR2 is YYEEEE. The CDR3 totals 14 residues. The CDR3 protein is CASSRLQGYSPLHF. DNA for the CDR3: TGTGCCAGCAGCCGCTTGCAGGGTTATTCACCCCTCCACTTT.

The chain has TRBV2 and TRBJ1-5; D unclear. Germline V CDR1 and CDR2: SNHLY, FYNNEI. Trimming removed 8 bases from V and 9 bases from J, with 20 bases in between. The CDR3 is 14 residues long. CDR3 sequence: CASRDPAVSSPQHF. The CDR3 nucleotides are TGTGCCAGCCGAGATCCAGCGGTCTCGTCGCCCCAGCATTTT.

CDR3 sequence (DNA): TGTGCCAGCAGTCTCGGCCCGGCAGGGGGCTTTTATGGCTACACCTTC. Its translation is CASSLGPAGGFYGYTF. The chain uses TRBV9 and TRBJ1-2; 8 positions match TRBD1. The V segment lost 5 bases and the J segment 5 bases; nucleotides outside the gene matches: 14. The CDR3 loop spans 16 amino acids. CDR1 is SGDLS, CDR2 YYNGEE, per germline.

The chain recombines TRBV9 with TRBJ2-3; 7 bases align to TRBD1. CDR1 and CDR2 from the germline V gene are SGDLS and YYNGEE. V lost 4 bases to trimming and J lost 0 bases; unmatched junction nucleotides: 11. The CDR3 spans 17 residues. The CDR3: CASSITITGASTDTQYF. The DNA for the CDR3 is TGTGCCAGCAGCATTACGATAACAGGGGCTAGCACAGATACGCAGTATTTT.

The V call is TRBV12-5, the J call TRBJ1-2, with D perhaps matching TRBD1 (5 bases). The CDR3 has 13 amino acids. Trimming pared 5 bases from V and 5 bases from J, leaving 12 bases between. The V gene's germline CDR1 is LGHNT and CDR2 FRNRAP. In nucleotides, the CDR3 is TGTGCTAGTGGTCCCGACAGACCATATGGCTACACCTTC. It yields the protein CASGPDRPYGYTF.

J is TRBJ2-7 and V is TRBV27; TRBD2 is a possible D gene (5 bases). The CDR3 runs to 13 residues. The germline CDR1 and CDR2 sequences are MNHEY and SMNVEV (reference sequence). Between the trimmed V and J ends, which lost 6 bases and 4 bases, there was a span of 13 bases. The CDR3 nucleotides read TGTGCCAGCAGCGCGGGCAGAGCTTACGAGCAGTACTTC. As protein: CASSAGRAYEQYF.

J is TRBJ2-2 and V is TRBV6-6; 8 bases map to TRBD2. Trimming took 6 bases from V and 3 from J; bases not matched to a gene: 9. Germline CDR1 reads MNHNY; CDR2 reads SVGAGI (reference sequence). The CDR3 spans 16 residues. The CDR3 spells CASRSRGGRDTGELFF. CDR3 bases: TGTGCCAGCAGAAGTCGGGGGGGCAGGGACACCGGGGAGCTGTTTTTT.

J is TRBJ2-3 and V is TRBV25-1, with a tentative D call TRBD2 (5 bases). Trimming stripped 4 bases from V and 5 bases from J, with 10 bases between. CDR1 MGHDK and CDR2 SYGVNS come from the germline V gene. The CDR3 extends over 13 amino acids. CDR3 residues: CASSGRGRDTQYF. CDR3 DNA: TGTGCCAGCAGTGGACGGGGTAGAGATACGCAGTATTTT. Filled out from reference TRBV25-1 and TRBJ2-3, the complete variable domain reads EADIYQTPRYLVIGTGKKITLECSQTMGHDKMYWYQQDPGMELHLIHYSYGVNSTEKGDLSSESTVSRIRTEHFPLTLESARPSHTSQYLCASSGRGRDTQYFGPGTRLTVL.

V and J are TRBV28 and TRBJ1-1, with TRBD1 identical over 9 bases. The CDR3 length is 14 residues. Looked up from germline, CDR1 is MDHEN and CDR2 is SYDVKM. The junction had 8 bases not matched to a gene; V was cut back by 6 bases and J by 6 bases. The CDR3 nucleotides are TGTGCCAGCAGAGCGACAGGGGGGCTCCCTGAAGCTTTCTTT. This codes for CASRATGGLPEAFF.

The table lists this clone with a few counts. The chain has TRBV3-1 (or the pseudogene TRBV3-2) and TRBJ1-6; D perhaps matches TRBD1 (6 bases). Trimming cost V 2 bases and J 8 bases, with 13 bases left between them. Germline lookup yields CDR1 LGHDT and CDR2 YNNKEL (reference sequence). This CDR3 comprises 15 residues. CDR3 nucleotide sequence: TGTGCCAGCAGCCAAAGGGGGTGGGTTGATTCACCCCTCCACTTT. Amino acid sequence: CASSQRGWVDSPLHF.

The chain is built from TRBV7-9 and TRBJ2-4; 7 nucleotides align to TRBD2. The J segment lost 1 base and the V segment lost 0 bases, leaving 3 bases of the junction unmatched. The CDR3 spans 16 residues. In germline, CDR1 is SEHNR, CDR2 FQNEAQ (reference sequence). The CDR3 is CASSLAGAGAKNIQYF. The CDR3 DNA reads TGTGCCAGCAGCTTAGCCGGAGCGGGGGCCAAAAACATTCAGTACTTC.

V is TRBV18 and J is TRBJ2-7; possible D gene TRBD1, 5 bases. Looked up from germline, CDR1 is KGHSH and CDR2 is LQKENI. Trimming pared 2 bases from V and 5 bases from J, leaving 10 bases between. The CDR3 spans 13 residues. CDR3 nucleotide sequence: TGTGCCAGCTCACCAAAAGGGGATAACGAGCAGTACTTC. Its translation: CASSPKGDNEQYF.

The rearrangement links TRBV10-3 to TRBJ2-1; tentative D call: TRBD1 (6 bases). The CDR3 is 16 residues long. The germline V and J ends were trimmed by 0 bases and 0 bases, with 9 bases remaining between them. Germline loops: CDR1 ENHRY, CDR2 SYGVKD. The CDR3 loop reads CAISESRGISYNEQFF. In nucleotides, the CDR3 is TGTGCCATCAGTGAGTCAAGGGGGATCTCCTACAATGAGCAGTTCTTC.

This chain links TRBV5-8 with TRBJ2-5, with D maybe TRBD2 (7 bases). CDR3 length: 16 amino acids. Looked up from germline, CDR1 is SGHTS and CDR2 is YDEGEE. V lost 5 bases to trimming and J lost 1 base, with 18 bases between them. DNA for the CDR3: TGTGCCAGCAGGGGGGCTGGCGGGGGCCGCCAAGAGACCCAGTACTTC. The encoded protein is CASRGAGGGRQETQYF.

The chain is built from TRBV7-2 and TRBJ2-3; a possible D gene is TRBD1 (6 bases). Germline lookup yields CDR1 SGHTA and CDR2 FQGNSA. Trimming took 7 bases from V and 3 from J, leaving 14 bases between them. CDR3 length equals 14 residues. The CDR3 region has the DNA TGTGCCAGCAACCGGGACATAGGTACAGATACGCAGTATTTT. Its protein product is CASNRDIGTDTQYF.

V is TRBV6-5 and J is TRBJ1-1; the D gene is possibly TRBD1 (6 bases). This CDR3 has 13 amino acids. The germline V and J ends were trimmed by 2 bases and 7 bases, with 11 bases remaining between them. Looked up from germline, CDR1 is MNHEY and CDR2 is SVGAGI. CDR3 DNA sequence: TGTGCCAGCAGTTACCCCAAGGGGGATGAAGCTTTCTTT. Protein: CASSYPKGDEAFF.

This clone showed up just once. This chain joins TRBV7-8 and TRBJ1-1; D call uncertain. Germline V gene lookup returns CDR1 SGHVS and CDR2 FQNEAQ. Deletions cut 10 bases from V and 1 base from J, with 10 bases between. The CDR3 contains 12 residues. In nucleotides, the CDR3 is TGTGCCACTCAGCGGGGGAACACTGAAGCTTTCTTT. Its translation: CATQRGNTEAFF.

This clone was counted a single time. This rearrangement joins TRBV5-4 to TRBJ1-2, with TRBD1 matching over 10 bases. In germline, CDR1 is SGHNT, CDR2 YYREEE (reference sequence). After removal of 2 bases from V and 2 bases from J, the junction contained 3 bases not matched to a gene. The CDR3 has 15 amino acids. The CDR3 sequence: CASSFDRGPNYGYTF. CDR3 coding DNA: TGTGCCAGCAGCTTTGACAGGGGGCCCAACTATGGCTACACCTTC.

The rearrangement joins TRBV10-3 to TRBJ2-3; D call uncertain. Germline V gives CDR1 ENHRY, CDR2 SYGVKD. The CDR3 has 14 amino acids. Trimming shortened V by 5 bases and J by 2 bases, and 11 bases separated the two germline ends. As DNA, the CDR3 is TGTGCCATCAGTCCCGACATGACCACAGATACGCAGTATTTT. It codes for CAISPDMTTDTQYF.

The V and J genes are TRBV3-1 (or the pseudogene TRBV3-2) and TRBJ2-7; 8 nucleotides line up with TRBD1. The junction had 6 bases not matched to a gene; V was cut back by 3 bases and J by 2 bases. Germline CDR1 is LGHDT and CDR2 is YNNKEL (reference sequence). The CDR3 is 15 amino acids. As DNA, the CDR3 is TGTGCCAGCAGCCATAAGGGACAGGTGGCCTACGAGCAGTACTTC. Amino acids: CASSHKGQVAYEQYF.